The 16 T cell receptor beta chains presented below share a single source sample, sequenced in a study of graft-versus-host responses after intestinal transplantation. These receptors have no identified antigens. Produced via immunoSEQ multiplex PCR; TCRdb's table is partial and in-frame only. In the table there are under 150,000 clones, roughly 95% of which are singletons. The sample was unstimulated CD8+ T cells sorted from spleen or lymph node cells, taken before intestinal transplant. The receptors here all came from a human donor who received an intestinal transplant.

The CDR3 sequence is CASSPGPRSYNEQFF. As DNA, the CDR3 is TGTGCCAGCAGCCCAGGGCCGCGCTCCTACAATGAGCAGTTCTTC. The chain joins TRBV7-9 to TRBJ2-1, with D possibly TRBD1 on 5 matching bases. Trimming removed 5 bases at V and 0 bases at J, with 11 bases between. CDR3 length equals 15 residues. Germline CDR1 and CDR2: SEHNR and FQNEAQ (reference sequence).

CDR3 nucleotide sequence: TGTGCCAGCAGCTTAGTCTTTGGGACTAGACTCTCCTACGAGCAGTACTTC. This encodes CASSLVFGTRLSYEQYF. The V and J genes are TRBV11-2 and TRBJ2-7, with 8 bases that match TRBD2. The CDR3 extends over 17 amino acids. J was trimmed by 0 bases and V by 1 base; bases with no gene match: 8. CDR1 is SGHAT, CDR2 FQNNGV, per germline.

The CDR3 protein is CASSWTGGDEQYF. Written as DNA, the CDR3 is TGCGCCAGCAGCTGGACAGGAGGCGACGAGCAGTACTTC. This sequence joins TRBV5-1 and TRBJ2-7; 7 nucleotides agree with TRBD1. This CDR3 is built from 13 residues. CDR1 SGHRS and CDR2 YFSETQ come from the germline V gene. Trimming at V came to 3 bases and at J to 5 bases, leaving 5 bases not matched to a gene.

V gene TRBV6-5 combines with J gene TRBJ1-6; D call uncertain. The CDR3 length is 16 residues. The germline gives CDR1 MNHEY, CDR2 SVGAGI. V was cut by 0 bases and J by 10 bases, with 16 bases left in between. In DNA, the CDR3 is TGTGCCAGCAGTTACTCCTCAGGAGGGCTAGAATCACCCCTCCACTTT. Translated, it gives CASSYSSGGLESPLHF.

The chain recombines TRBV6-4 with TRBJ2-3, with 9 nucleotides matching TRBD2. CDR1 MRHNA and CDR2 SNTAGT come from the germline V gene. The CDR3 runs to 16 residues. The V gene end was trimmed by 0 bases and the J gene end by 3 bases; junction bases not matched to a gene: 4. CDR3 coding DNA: TGTGCCAGCAGTGACTCGGCGGGAGGGGGAACAGATACGCAGTATTTT. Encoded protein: CASSDSAGGGTDTQYF.

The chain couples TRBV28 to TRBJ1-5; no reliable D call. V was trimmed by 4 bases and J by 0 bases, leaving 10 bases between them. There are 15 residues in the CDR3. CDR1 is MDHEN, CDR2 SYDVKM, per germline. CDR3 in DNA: TGTGCCAGCAGTTCCGTGCCAGATAGCAATCAGCCCCAGCATTTT. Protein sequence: CASSSVPDSNQPQHF.

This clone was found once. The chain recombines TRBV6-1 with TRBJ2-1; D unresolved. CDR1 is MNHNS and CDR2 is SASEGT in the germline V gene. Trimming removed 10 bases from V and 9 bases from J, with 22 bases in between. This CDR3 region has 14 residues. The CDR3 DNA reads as TGTGCCACCTGGCCTTCGGGCGACCTGAGTGAGCAGTTCTTC. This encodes CATWPSGDLSEQFF.

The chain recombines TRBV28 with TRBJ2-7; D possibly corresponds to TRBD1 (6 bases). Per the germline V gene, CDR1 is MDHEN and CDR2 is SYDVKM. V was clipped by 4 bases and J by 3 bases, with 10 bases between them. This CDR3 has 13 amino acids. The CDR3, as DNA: TGTGCCAGCAGTTCCGGACAGAACTACGAGCAGTACTTC. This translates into CASSSGQNYEQYF.

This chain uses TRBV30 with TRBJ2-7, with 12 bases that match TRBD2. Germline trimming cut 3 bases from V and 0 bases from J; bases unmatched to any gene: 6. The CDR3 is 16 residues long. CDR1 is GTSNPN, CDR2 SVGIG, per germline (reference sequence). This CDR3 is CAWSGTSGYNSYEQYF. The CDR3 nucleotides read TGTGCCTGGAGCGGGACTAGCGGGTATAACTCCTACGAGCAGTACTTC. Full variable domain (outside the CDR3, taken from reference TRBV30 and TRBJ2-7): SQTIHQWPATLVQPVGSPLSLECTVEGTSNPNLYWYRQAAGRGLQLLFYSVGIGQISSEVPQNLSASRPQDRQFILSSKKLLLSDSGFYLCAWSGTSGYNSYEQYFGPGTRLTVT.

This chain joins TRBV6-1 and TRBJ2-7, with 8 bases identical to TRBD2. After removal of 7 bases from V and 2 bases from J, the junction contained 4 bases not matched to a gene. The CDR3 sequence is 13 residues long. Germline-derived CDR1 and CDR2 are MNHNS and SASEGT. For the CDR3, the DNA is TGTGCCAGCACGCCGACTAGCGCCTACGAGCAGTACTTC. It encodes CASTPTSAYEQYF.

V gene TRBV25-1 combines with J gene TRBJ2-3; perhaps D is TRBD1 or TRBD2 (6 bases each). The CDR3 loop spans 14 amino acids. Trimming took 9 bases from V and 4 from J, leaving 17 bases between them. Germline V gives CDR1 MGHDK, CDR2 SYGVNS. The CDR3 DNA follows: TGTGCCAGTTATGAAGGGGGGTTTGCAGATACGCAGTATTTT. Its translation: CASYEGGFADTQYF.

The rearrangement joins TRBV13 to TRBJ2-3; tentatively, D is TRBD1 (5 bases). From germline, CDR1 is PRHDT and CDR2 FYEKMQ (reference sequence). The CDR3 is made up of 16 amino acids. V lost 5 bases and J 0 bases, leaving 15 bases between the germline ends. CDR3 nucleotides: TGTGCCAGCAGCAACTCGACAGTAGAGAGCACAGATACGCAGTATTTT. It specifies CASSNSTVESTDTQYF.

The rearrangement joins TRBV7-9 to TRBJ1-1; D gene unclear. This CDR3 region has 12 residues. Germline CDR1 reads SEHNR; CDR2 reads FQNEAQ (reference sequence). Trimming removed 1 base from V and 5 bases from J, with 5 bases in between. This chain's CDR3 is CASSLGSTEAFF. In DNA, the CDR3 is TGTGCCAGCAGCTTAGGTTCGACTGAAGCTTTCTTT.

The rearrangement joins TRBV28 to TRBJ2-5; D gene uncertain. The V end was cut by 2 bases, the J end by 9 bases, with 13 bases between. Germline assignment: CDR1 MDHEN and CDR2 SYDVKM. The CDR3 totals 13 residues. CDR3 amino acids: CASSLKALGAQYF. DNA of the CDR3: TGTGCCAGCAGTTTAAAGGCCCTTGGGGCCCAGTACTTC.

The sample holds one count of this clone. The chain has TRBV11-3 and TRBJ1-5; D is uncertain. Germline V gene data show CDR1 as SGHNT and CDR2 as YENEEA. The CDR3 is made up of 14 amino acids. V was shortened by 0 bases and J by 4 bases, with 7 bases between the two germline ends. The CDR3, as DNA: TGTGCCAGCAGCTTAGAAGGCTTAAATCAGCCCCAGCATTTT. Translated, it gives CASSLEGLNQPQHF.

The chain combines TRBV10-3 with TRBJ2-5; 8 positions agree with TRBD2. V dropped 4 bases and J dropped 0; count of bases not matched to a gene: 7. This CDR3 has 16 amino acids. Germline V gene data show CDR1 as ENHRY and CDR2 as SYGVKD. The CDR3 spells CAISGNSGVYQETQYF. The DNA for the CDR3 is TGTGCCATCAGTGGAAATAGCGGGGTGTACCAAGAGACCCAGTACTTC.